The 8 T cell receptor beta chains below all came from one sample that was sequenced in a study of human T cells and chemical hapten exposure. MiXCR, run by TCRdb on the RACE reads, gives a single entry per CDR3 protein. The sample carries around 99,000 distinct CDR3 sequences, approximately 13% recorded once. The sample's time point: patch test 1, 2 weeks after DPC sensitization. Regarding treatment: therapeutic diphenylcyclopropenone sensitization with weekly scalp DPC. Sequenced here: whole blood, sampled in connection with sensitization to the hapten diphenylcyclopropenone (DPC). The receptor set was obtained from a woman in her thirties or forties with alopecia areata. Some clones in this sample may be carry-over from other donors' samples.

This clonotype occurred many times. This chain links TRBV20-1 with TRBJ2-3; D ambiguous. Trimming shortened V by 3 bases and J by 1 base, and 5 bases separated the two germline ends. There are 12 residues in the CDR3. From germline, CDR1 is DFQATT and CDR2 SNEGSKA (reference sequence). The CDR3 nucleotides are TGCAGTGCTAGGCCAGGCACAGATACGCAGTATTTT. Its protein is CSARPGTDTQYF.

On this clonotype itself: This may arise from a read error, as a much more abundant clone is one base away. The rearrangement links TRBV27 to TRBJ2-1; TRBD1 aligns across 7 bases. Germline V gene lookup returns CDR1 MNHEY and CDR2 SMNVEV (reference sequence). Losses at the gene ends were 3 bases for V and 4 bases for J; bases not matched to a gene: 9. This CDR3 region has 16 residues. In nucleotides, the CDR3 is TGTGCCAGCAGTTTCCCCGACAGGGAGCGGTACAATGAGCAGTTCTTC. Its translation: CASSFPDRERYNEQFF.

The V gene is TRBV7-2, the J gene TRBJ2-3; 16 nucleotides agree with TRBD2. The CDR3 is 16 amino acids. Germline CDR1 SGHTA, CDR2 FQGNSA. With V trimmed by 3 bases and J by 4 bases, 1 base remained unmatched. DNA of the CDR3: TGTGCCAGCAGCTTGGGACTAGCGGGAGGGCCAGATACGCAGTATTTT. Its translation is CASSLGLAGGPDTQYF. Supplemented by reference TRBV7-2 and TRBJ2-3, the full variable domain reads GAGVSQSPSNKVTEKGKDVELRCDPISGHTALYWYRQSLGQGLEFLIYFQGNSAPDKSGLPSDRFSAERTGGSVSTLTIQRTQQEDSAVYLCASSLGLAGGPDTQYFGPGTRLTVL.

This clonotype was counted many times. The V gene is TRBV12-3 or TRBV12-4, the J gene TRBJ2-7; possible D gene TRBD1, 5 bases. V shed 5 bases and J shed 5 bases, with 16 bases lying between them. The CDR3 covers 14 residues. The CDR3 reads CASSLRRLGDEQYF. CDR3 bases: TGTGCCAGCAGTCTAAGGCGCCTAGGGGACGAGCAGTACTTC.

This clonotype was detected ten times or more. The chain recombines TRBV29-1 with TRBJ2-1; 8 bases are shared with TRBD1. CDR3 length equals 13 residues. Trimming took 4 bases from V and 6 from J; bases not matched to a gene: 5. Germline CDR1 and CDR2: SQVTM and ANQGSEA. DNA of the CDR3: TGCAGCGTTGGCCAGGGGGCGGTCAATGAGCAGTTCTTC. Its translation is CSVGQGAVNEQFF.

This chain uses TRBV28 with TRBJ2-3; D not certain. The germline V and J ends were trimmed by 3 bases and 3 bases, with 10 bases remaining between them. Germline values: CDR1 MDHEN, CDR2 SYDVKM. CDR3 length: 14 residues. CDR3 sequence: CASSFFGQTDTQYF. In DNA, the CDR3 is TGTGCCAGCAGTTTTTTCGGGCAGACAGATACGCAGTATTTT.

This clonotype was detected many times. J is TRBJ2-2 and V is TRBV29-1; D is uncertain. In germline, CDR1 is SQVTM, CDR2 ANQGSEA. Trimming stripped 8 bases from V and 0 bases from J, with 16 bases between. The CDR3 sequence is 15 residues long. CDR3 loop: CSSPLKFANTGELFF. The CDR3 DNA is TGCAGCTCACCCCTGAAATTCGCGAACACCGGGGAGCTGTTTTTT.

The J gene is TRBJ2-1, the V gene TRBV6-2 or TRBV6-3; D might be TRBD2 (5 bases). The CDR3 loop spans 14 amino acids. Germline values: CDR1 MNHEY, CDR2 SVGEGT. Trimming left V 0 bases short and J 6 bases short, with 9 bases between. As DNA, the CDR3 is TGTGCCAGCAGTTACTCCCGGGAACCCAATGAGCAGTTCTTC. Translating it yields CASSYSREPNEQFF.